This T cell receptor (beta chain) emerged from a study of blood T cell repertoires in COVID-19 (dated by TCRdb to 2020 to 2022). A note on the overall study: Samples covering the acute and convalescent phases of COVID-19 were provided by collaborators in the United States, Italy and Spain. The material from the prospective study consisted of cDNA or gDNA derived from T cells, B-cell-depleted T cells, or PBMCs. Subjects who had been exposed to COVID-19, were actively infected with it, or had recovered from it provided the deeply sampled blood TCRbeta repertoires that made up the dataset. The repertoires were made available in a free public database intended to serve as a resource for research on the immune response to SARS-CoV-2. Samples came from the ongoing ImmuneRACE study (first 160 participants) plus 1,254 subjects from 6 global collaborators. Nearly every sample came with metadata listing a de-identified subject ID, COVID-19 status, age in years and sex. Where available, HLA class I and class II types were taken from metadata supplied by the sample provider and were not determined by assay-based typing. What the study reported, not specific to this receptor: The quantity of clinical and demographic metadata differed by source and by participant and was supplied without curation.

This clone was detected a few times. Its binding antigen is unknown. No qualities accompany the bases; no much larger clone lies one base away. Samples from volunteer blood donors who had recovered from COVID-19 were contributed by a second Seattle source. Each collaborating institution followed its own protocols to collect whole blood in K2EDTA tubes. For TCRbeta analysis, collaborators shipped samples as frozen whole blood, isolated PBMCs, or DNA extracted from either of those sample types. The immunoSEQ Assay, a bias-controlled multiplex PCR, was used to amplify TCRbeta CDR3 regions from genomic DNA. The original pipeline was this. The number of nucleated cells in each sample was estimated from the amplification of reference gene primers within the assay. To quantify the absolute abundance of each unique TCRbeta CDR3 rearrangement, sequence reads were collapsed and filtered. For each sample, productive Simpson clonality was calculated as the square root of Simpson's diversity index across productive rearrangements. TCRdb obtained this table from immuneACCESS and retained in-frame rearrangements with V and J assigned. These tables miss some clones; where compared with another copy, unresolved V genes account for less than half of the shortfall, and the remainder is unexplained. V and J calls and clone size follow that table, whereas D and trimming were derived from the DNA. The sample contains some 130,000 clones, about 86% of them found a single time. The ten largest clones take up roughly 18% of the sample.

The clonotype comes from a woman aged 45-60 years who had recovered from COVID-19. What was sequenced was peripheral blood.

The sequenced DNA is TGCGCCAGCAGCTTGGTGCTAGCGGGAGTGGGCGAGCAGTACTTC. Its amino acids are CASSLVLAGVGEQYF. Recombination joined TRBV5-1 with TRBJ2-7; TRBD2 matches 10 bases in the middle. From its cysteine to its phenylalanine, the CDR3 spans 15 amino acids. Only the CDR3 portion is preserved as DNA: 45 bases, with reading frame beginning at the first base. CDR1 and CDR2, per the germline V gene, are SGHRS and YFSETQ. Unmatched junction bases come to 6, with V trimmed by 0 bases and J by 6 bases. Full variable domain (CDR3 extended with the reference TRBV5-1 and TRBJ2-7 proteins): KAGVTQTPRYLIKTRGQQVTLSCSPISGHRSVSWYQQTPGQGLQFLFEYFSETQRNKGNFPGRFSGRQFSNSRSEMNVSTLELGDSALYLCASSLVLAGVGEQYFGPGTRLTVT.